The entry below gives a single T cell receptor beta chain sequence along with its context. Its antigen is not yet known. Per-base qualities were not stored, and no clone one base away is much larger. The treatment or condition label, as the study defines it: randomized to nivolumab then ipilimumab (arm A) or the reverse (arm B). Prior DNA-damaging chemotherapy had not been received by any trial patient. A FACS Aria II flow cytometer was used to sort live CD3+CD8+ cells that were negative for CD19 and CD56 from thawed PBMCs. CheckMate 064, a randomized, open-label phase II trial of sequential checkpoint blockade, was the source of the samples, all of which came from patients with melanoma. Leukapheresis was used to collect peripheral blood mononuclear cells, which were then purified with Ficoll-Paque and frozen in human serum with roughly 10% DMSO. Right after sorting, the blood CD3+CD8+ cells were verified to be >95% pure, and DNA extraction followed.

The data stem from a study of sequential checkpoint blockade in melanoma (dated by TCRdb to between 2017 and 2020). Study-level background: Patients were assigned by 1:1 randomization to either first-line nivolumab followed by ipilimumab (arm A) or ipilimumab followed by nivolumab (arm B). Both trial sequences were followed by maintenance nivolumab.

TCRbeta CDR3 regions were immunosequenced from genomic DNA with the immunoSEQ Assay. Before high-throughput sequencing, the genomic DNA was amplified using bias-controlled multiplex PCR. The original pipeline was this. To quantify the absolute abundance of each unique TCRbeta CDR3 region, the sequences were collapsed and filtered. Clonality, defined as 1 minus Pielou's evenness, was calculated using only productive rearrangements. A previously published method was used to identify clones with significantly greater frequencies in on-treatment samples than in baseline samples. In TCRdb, the immuneACCESS table is reduced to in-frame sequences with V and J assigned. These tables do not hold every clone; where another copy was compared, an unresolved V gene accounts for under half, and the others remain unexplained. The V and J calls and clone size are taken from that table; D and trimming were inferred from the DNA. The table for this sample lists 9,500 to 15,000 clones; 82% of them were counted only once. The ten largest clones capture 7.5% of the sample.

Study-wide findings and limitations: Larger, independent patient cohorts are needed to validate the response-prediction model that combines TCR metrics and mutation burden.

V is reduced by 1 base and J by 0 bases, leaving a spacing of 4 bases between them. CDR1 and CDR2 are read off the germline V gene as SGHVS and FNYEAQ. The CDR3 spans 13 residues, from the cysteine through the phenylalanine. The read is trimmed to its CDR3 DNA, 39 bases read in frame from base 1. This material consisted of CD8+ T cells sorted from blood (inferred from file names), taken from a patient given nivolumab and ipilimumab in sequence. The chain joins TRBV7-6 to TRBJ2-7; the D gene cannot be resolved reliably. This receptor was obtained from a human donor with melanoma. The bases are TGTGCCAGCAGCTTAGGTCTCTCCTACGAGCAGTACTTC. Its protein is CASSLGLSYEQYF. Full variable domain (CDR3 extended with the reference TRBV7-6 and TRBJ2-7 proteins): GAGVSQSPRYKVTKRGQDVALRCDPISGHVSLYWYRQALGQGPEFLTYFNYEAQQDKSGLPNDRFSAERPEGSISTLTIQRTEQRDSAMYRCASSLGLSYEQYFGPGTRLTVT.